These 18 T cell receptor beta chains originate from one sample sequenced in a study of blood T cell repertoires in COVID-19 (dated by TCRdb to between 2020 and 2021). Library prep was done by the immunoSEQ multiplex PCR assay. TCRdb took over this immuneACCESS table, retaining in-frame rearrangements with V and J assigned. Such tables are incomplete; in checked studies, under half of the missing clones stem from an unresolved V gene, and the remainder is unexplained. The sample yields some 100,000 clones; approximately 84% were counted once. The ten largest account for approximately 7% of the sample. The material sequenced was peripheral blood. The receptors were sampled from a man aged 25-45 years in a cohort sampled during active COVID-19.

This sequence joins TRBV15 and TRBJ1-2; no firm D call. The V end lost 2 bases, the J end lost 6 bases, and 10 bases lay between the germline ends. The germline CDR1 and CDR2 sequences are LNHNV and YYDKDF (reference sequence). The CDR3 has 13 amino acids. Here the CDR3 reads CATSRKRWDGYTF. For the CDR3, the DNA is TGTGCCACCAGCAGAAAGAGGTGGGATGGCTACACCTTC.

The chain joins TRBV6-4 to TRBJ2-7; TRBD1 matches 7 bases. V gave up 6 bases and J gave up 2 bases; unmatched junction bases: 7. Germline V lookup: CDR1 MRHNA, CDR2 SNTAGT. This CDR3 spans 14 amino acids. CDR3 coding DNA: TGTGCCAGCAGCAAGACAGGGAATCCCTACGAGCAGTACTTC. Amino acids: CASSKTGNPYEQYF.

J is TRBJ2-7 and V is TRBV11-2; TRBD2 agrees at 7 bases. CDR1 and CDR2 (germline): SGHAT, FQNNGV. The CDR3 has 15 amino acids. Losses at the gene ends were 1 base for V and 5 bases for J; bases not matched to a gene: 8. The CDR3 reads CASSLGQRGIHEQYF. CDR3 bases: TGTGCCAGCAGCTTAGGCCAGCGGGGAATCCACGAGCAGTACTTC.

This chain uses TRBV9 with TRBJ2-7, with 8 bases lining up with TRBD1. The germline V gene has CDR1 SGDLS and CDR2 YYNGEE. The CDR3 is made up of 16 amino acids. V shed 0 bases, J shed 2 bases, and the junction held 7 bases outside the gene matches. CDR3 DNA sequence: TGTGCCAGCAGCGTAGGAAGGGACAGGTGGACCTACGAGCAGTACTTC. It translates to CASSVGRDRWTYEQYF.

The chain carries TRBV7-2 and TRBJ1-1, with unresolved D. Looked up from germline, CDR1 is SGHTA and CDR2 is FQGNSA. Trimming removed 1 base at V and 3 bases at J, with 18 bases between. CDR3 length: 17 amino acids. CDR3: CASSLGTAGSADTEAFF. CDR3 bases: TGTGCCAGCAGCTTAGGGACGGCCGGTAGCGCGGACACTGAAGCTTTCTTT.

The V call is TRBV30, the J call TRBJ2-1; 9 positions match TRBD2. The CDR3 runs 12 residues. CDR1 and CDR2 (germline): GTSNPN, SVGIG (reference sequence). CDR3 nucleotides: TGTGGGGCTAGCGGGGATTACAATGAGCAGTTCTTC. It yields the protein CGASGDYNEQFF.

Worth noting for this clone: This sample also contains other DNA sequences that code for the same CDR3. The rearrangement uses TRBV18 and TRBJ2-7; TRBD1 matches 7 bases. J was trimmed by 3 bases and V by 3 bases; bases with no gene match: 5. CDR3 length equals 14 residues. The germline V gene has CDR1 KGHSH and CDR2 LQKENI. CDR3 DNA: TGTGCCAGCTCACCCCCGGGACAGAGCTACGAGCAGTACTTC. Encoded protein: CASSPPGQSYEQYF.

This chain's CDR3 is CASNYLWGWGDYGYTF. For the CDR3, the DNA is TGCGCCAGCAACTATCTCTGGGGATGGGGGGACTATGGCTACACCTTC. V gene TRBV10-1 combines with J gene TRBJ1-2, with D maybe TRBD1 (5 bases). This CDR3 contains 16 residues. Looked up from germline, CDR1 is WNHNN and CDR2 is SYGVQD (reference sequence). The germline V and J ends were trimmed by 7 bases and 3 bases, with 21 bases remaining between them.

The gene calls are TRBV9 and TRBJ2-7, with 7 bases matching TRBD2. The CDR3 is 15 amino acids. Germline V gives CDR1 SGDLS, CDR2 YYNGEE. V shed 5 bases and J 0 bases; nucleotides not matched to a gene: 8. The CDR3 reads CASSRDWGGSYEQYF. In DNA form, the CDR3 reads TGTGCCAGCAGTAGGGACTGGGGGGGCTCCTACGAGCAGTACTTC.

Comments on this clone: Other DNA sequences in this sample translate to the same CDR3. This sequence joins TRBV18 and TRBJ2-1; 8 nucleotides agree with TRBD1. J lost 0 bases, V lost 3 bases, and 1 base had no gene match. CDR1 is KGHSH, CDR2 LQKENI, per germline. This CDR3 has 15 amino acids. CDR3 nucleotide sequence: TGTGCCAGCTCACCCGGGACAGGCTCCTACAATGAGCAGTTCTTC. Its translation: CASSPGTGSYNEQFF.

CDR3 DNA sequence: TGTGCCAGCAGTACGGACAGGCGTTTGGAGCAGTACTTC. Amino acid sequence: CASSTDRRLEQYF. The chain has TRBV27 and TRBJ2-7; 7 nucleotides line up with TRBD1. The CDR3 loop spans 13 amino acids. Germline-derived CDR1 and CDR2 are MNHEY and SMNVEV (reference sequence). V shed 5 bases and J 7 bases; nucleotides not matched to a gene: 8.

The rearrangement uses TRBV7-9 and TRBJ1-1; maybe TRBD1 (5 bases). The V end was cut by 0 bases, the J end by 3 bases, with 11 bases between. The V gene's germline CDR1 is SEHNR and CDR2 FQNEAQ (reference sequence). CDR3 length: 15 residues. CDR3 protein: CASSLARTGHTEAFF. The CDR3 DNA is TGTGCCAGCAGCTTAGCGAGAACAGGCCACACTGAAGCTTTCTTT.

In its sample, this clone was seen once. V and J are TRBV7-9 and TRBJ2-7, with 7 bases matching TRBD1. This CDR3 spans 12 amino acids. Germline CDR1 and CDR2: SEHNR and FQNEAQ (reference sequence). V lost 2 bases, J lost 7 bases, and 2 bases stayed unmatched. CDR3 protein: CASSLTGQEQYF. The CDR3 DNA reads TGTGCCAGCAGCTTAACGGGACAGGAGCAGTACTTC.

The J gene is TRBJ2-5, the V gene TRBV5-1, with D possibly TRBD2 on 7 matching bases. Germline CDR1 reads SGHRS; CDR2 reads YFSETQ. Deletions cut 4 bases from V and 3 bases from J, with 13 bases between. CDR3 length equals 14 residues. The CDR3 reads CASSQGRGEETQYF. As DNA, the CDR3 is TGCGCCAGCAGCCAGGGGAGGGGCGAAGAGACCCAGTACTTC.

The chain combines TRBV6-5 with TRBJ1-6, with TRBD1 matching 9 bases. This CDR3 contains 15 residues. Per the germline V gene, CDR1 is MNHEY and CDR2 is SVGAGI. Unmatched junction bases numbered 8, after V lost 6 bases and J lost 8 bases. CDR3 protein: CASSSTGTGHSPLHF. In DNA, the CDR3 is TGTGCCAGCAGCTCTACCGGGACAGGGCATTCACCCCTCCACTTT.

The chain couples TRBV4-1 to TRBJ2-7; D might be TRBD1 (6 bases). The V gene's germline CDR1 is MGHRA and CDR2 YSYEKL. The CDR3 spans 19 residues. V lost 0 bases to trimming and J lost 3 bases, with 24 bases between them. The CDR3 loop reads CASSQDPTGSTDRGYEQYF. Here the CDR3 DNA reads TGCGCCAGCAGCCAAGATCCTACAGGGTCAACGGACCGCGGCTACGAGCAGTACTTC.

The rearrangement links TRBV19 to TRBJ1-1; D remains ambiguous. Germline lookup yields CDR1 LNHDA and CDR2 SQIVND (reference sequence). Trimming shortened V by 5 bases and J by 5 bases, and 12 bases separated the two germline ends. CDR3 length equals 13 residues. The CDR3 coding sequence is TGTGCCAGTAGTTTCACTCAGGATACTGAAGCTTTCTTT. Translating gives CASSFTQDTEAFF.

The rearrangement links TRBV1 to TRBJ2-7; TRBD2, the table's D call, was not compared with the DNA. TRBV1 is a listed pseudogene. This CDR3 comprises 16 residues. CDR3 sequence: CTSRGTSGAISYEQYF. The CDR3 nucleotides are TGCACCAGCAGGGGGACTAGCGGGGCCATCTCCTACGAGCAGTACTTC.